The T cell receptor (beta chain) described here comes from a study of cytomegalovirus exposure and HLA in healthy donors. From germline, CDR1 is SGHDN and CDR2 FVKESK. The CDR3 length is 14 residues. V lost 1 base and J lost 4, with 10 bases in between. The PCR contained 60 Vbeta and 13 Jbeta primers. Sequencing used immunoSEQ multiplex PCR; TCRdb keeps in-frame clones, though not all of them. The data hold about 76,000 clones, with roughly 82% observed a single time. Study-level findings and limits: Most TCR sequences were rare, but some public TCRs occurred in many donors. Associated with HLA alleles at 0.05 false discovery rate in a later analysis were 16,951 TCR beta sequences.

As concerns this clone: Its cognate antigen is unknown.

The chain is built from TRBV14 and TRBJ1-1, with a weak D call TRBD1 (6 bases). Specimen: PBMCs. This TCR was sampled from a male donor in good health and CMV-seropositive. The CDR3 protein is CASSQVGGGTEAFF. The CDR3 nucleotides read TGTGCCAGCAGCCAAGTAGGGGGGGGCACTGAAGCTTTCTTT.